This TCR beta chain was sequenced for a study of patients and donors after allogeneic stem cell transplantation. Trimming shortened V by 3 bases and J by 2 bases, and 11 bases separated the two germline ends. The CDR3 sequence is 14 residues long. This clonotype was picked up a small number of times. TCRdb redid the calling of the RT-PCR reads with MiXCR, one entry per CDR3 protein. The data show 150,000 to 200,000 distinct CDR3 sequences, with roughly 31% seen just once and 2.5% to 3.5% held by the top ten. This sequence originates from a human donor who was either an allogeneic HSCT recipient or a stem cell or donor lymphocyte infusion donor (not recorded which). It is not recorded whose cells these are; they may come from a transplant donor. Sequenced sample: blood, either unsorted or a sorted T cell fraction (not recorded which). The chain carries TRBV12-3 or TRBV12-4 and TRBJ2-7; TRBD2 is a possible D gene (5 bases). The CDR3 is CASSFGGGPYEQYF. DNA of the CDR3: TGTGCCAGCAGTTTCGGAGGCGGCCCCTACGAGCAGTACTTC.